These 31 T cell receptor beta chains share one sample of origin, sequenced in a study of beta chain features in type 1 diabetes. Study results and limitations: Shortening of TCRB CDR3s, moderate but significant, appeared in all four CD4+ subsets of Type 1 diabetes patients.

Sequenced material consisted of expressed TCRB transcripts (all of the isolated RNA was reverse transcribed). The table came from immunoSEQ multiplex PCR; TCRdb's copy has only in-frame clones and leaves some out. The sample holds 300,000 to 400,000 clones; over 8.5% are singletons and the top ten take roughly 0.54%. These receptors have no identified antigens. The specimen sequenced was central memory CD4+ T cells from blood. The source is a man aged 30 to 39 with type 1 diabetes.

CDR3 sequence: CASSGHGVYNEQFF. DNA for the CDR3: TGTGCCAGCAGTGGCCACGGGGTATACAATGAGCAGTTCTTC. The V and J genes are TRBV6-1 and TRBJ2-1; a possible D gene is TRBD2 (5 bases). This CDR3 spans 14 amino acids. The V gene's germline CDR1 is MNHNS and CDR2 SASEGT. With 4 bases removed from V and 4 bases from J, the gap between germline ends came to 11 bases.

The chain joins TRBV7-2 to TRBJ1-5; 7 bases agree with TRBD1. From germline, CDR1 is SGHTA and CDR2 FQGNSA. The CDR3 has 15 amino acids. The ends lost 5 bases at V and 3 bases at J; junction bases unmatched: 7. CDR3 protein: CASSPGTALNQPQHF. In DNA, the CDR3 is TGTGCCAGCAGCCCCGGGACAGCCCTCAATCAGCCCCAGCATTTT.

In its sample, this clone was seen a few times. The chain links TRBV4-3 to TRBJ2-1; a possible D gene is TRBD2 (6 bases). Germline loops: CDR1 LGHNA, CDR2 YSLEER. The V gene lost 0 bases and the J gene lost 9 bases, with 12 bases spanning the gap. The CDR3 length is 14 residues. This CDR3 reads CASSQDVRDSEQFF. The CDR3 nucleotides are TGCGCCAGCAGCCAAGATGTTCGGGACTCTGAGCAGTTCTTC.

This chain joins TRBV7-2 and TRBJ2-5; D is possibly TRBD1 or TRBD2 (5 bases each). The V gene lost 5 bases and the J gene lost 4 bases, with 20 bases spanning the gap. The CDR3 sequence is 16 residues long. Germline-derived CDR1 and CDR2 are SGHTA and FQGNSA. CDR3 sequence: CASSRLGTEGRETQYF. The CDR3 DNA follows: TGTGCCAGCAGCCGACTCGGGACCGAAGGGAGAGAGACCCAGTACTTC.

This clone was detected ten times or more. The chain recombines TRBV10-3 with TRBJ2-3; 11 nucleotides line up with TRBD2. Germline-derived CDR1 and CDR2 are ENHRY and SYGVKD. The V gene end was trimmed by 6 bases and the J gene end by 1 base; junction bases not matched to a gene: 3. The CDR3 covers 15 residues. CDR3 region: CAIRMGLAGTDTQYF. In nucleotides, the CDR3 is TGTGCCATCAGGATGGGACTAGCGGGCACAGATACGCAGTATTTT.

This clone has only a few counts. The chain recombines TRBV28 with TRBJ2-5; the match to TRBD1 covers 9 bases. V shed 10 bases and J 5 bases; nucleotides not matched to a gene: 5. This CDR3 comprises 12 residues. CDR1 is MDHEN and CDR2 is SYDVKM in the germline V gene. The DNA of the CDR3 is TGTGCCACCACAGGGGGCGCGGAGACCCAGTACTTC. It codes for CATTGGAETQYF.

This rearrangement joins TRBV6-1 to TRBJ2-5, with 15 bases that match TRBD2. CDR3 size: 18 residues. Per germline, CDR1 MNHNS and CDR2 SASEGT. V trimming: 4 bases; J trimming: 4 bases; junction bases outside the gene matches: 10. The CDR3 DNA reads TGTGCCAGCAGTGGAGGACTAGCGGGAGGGGGCCTCGGAGAGACCCAGTACTTC. Its protein product is CASSGGLAGGGLGETQYF.

The chain has TRBV7-9 and TRBJ2-3; D perhaps matches TRBD2 (5 bases). The germline V gene has CDR1 SEHNR and CDR2 FQNEAQ (reference sequence). The CDR3 is made up of 14 amino acids. V was trimmed by 4 bases and J by 8 bases, leaving 16 bases between them. The chain's CDR3 is CASSSFGDWSTQYF. The CDR3 nucleotides are TGTGCCAGCAGCTCCTTCGGGGATTGGAGTACGCAGTATTTT.

This clone was detected only a few times. The J gene is TRBJ2-1, the V gene TRBV7-2; D gene ambiguous. Trimming stripped 6 bases from V and 0 bases from J, with 18 bases between. This CDR3 is built from 17 residues. Germline assignment: CDR1 SGHTA and CDR2 FQGNSA. Here the CDR3 reads CASSFPVRMSSYNEQFF. The CDR3, as DNA: TGTGCCAGCAGTTTCCCCGTGAGAATGAGCTCCTACAATGAGCAGTTCTTC.

The chain uses TRBV19 and TRBJ2-1, with D hard to call. Trimming shortened V by 5 bases and J by 0 bases, and 11 bases separated the two germline ends. The germline V gene encodes CDR1 LNHDA and CDR2 SQIVND (reference sequence). The CDR3 extends over 15 amino acids. CDR3 in DNA: TGTGCCAGTAGTCTGCACCGGAGCTCCTACAATGAGCAGTTCTTC. It specifies CASSLHRSSYNEQFF. Filled out from reference TRBV19 and TRBJ2-1, the complete variable domain reads DGGITQSPKYLFRKEGQNVTLSCEQNLNHDAMYWYRQDPGQGLRLIYYSQIVNDFQKGDIAEGYSVSREKKESFPLTVTSAQKNPTAFYLCASSLHRSSYNEQFFGPGTRLTVL.

This chain uses TRBV7-9 with TRBJ2-5; TRBD2 agrees at 10 bases. Germline assignment: CDR1 SEHNR and CDR2 FQNEAQ (reference sequence). The CDR3 spans 15 residues. V gave up 2 bases and J gave up 3 bases; unmatched junction bases: 3. The CDR3 DNA follows: TGTGCCAGCAGCTTAAGGCTAGCGGGAGAAGAGACCCAGTACTTC. Translation gives CASSLRLAGEETQYF.

This rearrangement joins TRBV15 to TRBJ1-5; possibly TRBD1 for D (5 bases). Trimming cost V 1 base and J 0 bases, with 10 bases left between them. The germline CDR1 and CDR2 sequences are LNHNV and YYDKDF (reference sequence). The CDR3 covers 16 residues. CDR3 amino acids: CATSRVVGTSNQPQHF. CDR3 bases: TGTGCCACCAGCAGAGTTGTGGGGACTAGCAATCAGCCCCAGCATTTT.

V gene TRBV10-3 combines with J gene TRBJ2-1, with D unclear. V was shortened by 10 bases and J by 3 bases, with 22 bases between the two germline ends. Per the germline V gene, CDR1 is ENHRY and CDR2 is SYGVKD. The CDR3 is made up of 16 amino acids. The CDR3, as DNA: TGTGCCAGTAGCCGGGCCAGCATAATCCTCTACAATGAGCAGTTCTTC. It is translated as CASSRASIILYNEQFF.

This chain joins TRBV10-3 and TRBJ2-2; no reliable D call. The CDR3 has 11 amino acids. CDR1 is ENHRY and CDR2 is SYGVKD in the germline V gene. Trimming stripped 10 bases from V and 7 bases from J, with 10 bases between. Written as DNA, the CDR3 is TGTGCCACTCGTGCCAGCGGGGAGCTGTTTTTT. Translated: CATRASGELFF.

The rearrangement joins TRBV9 to TRBJ1-4; possibly TRBD1 for D (5 bases). V was trimmed by 4 bases and J by 8 bases, leaving 21 bases between them. This CDR3 spans 16 amino acids. Germline-derived CDR1 and CDR2 are SGDLS and YYNGEE. In DNA form, the CDR3 reads TGTGCCAGCAGCACCTCATCGGGGGGAGGGGACGAAAAACTGTTTTTT. This translates into CASSTSSGGGDEKLFF.

The sample holds a few counts of this clone. V usage is TRBV4-3 and J usage is TRBJ2-2; possible D gene TRBD1, 6 bases. V was cut by 2 bases and J by 3 bases, with 16 bases left in between. Germline V gene lookup returns CDR1 LGHNA and CDR2 YSLEER. The CDR3 consists of 17 residues. CDR3 DNA sequence: TGCGCCAGCAGCCAACTCTACGGACAGACGGACACCGGGGAGCTGTTTTTT. It encodes CASSQLYGQTDTGELFF.

The table lists this clone with many counts. CDR3 sequence: CASSFGLGIDYFTDTQYF. CDR3 bases: TGTGCCAGCAGTTTCGGGCTAGGAATTGACTATTTCACAGATACGCAGTATTTT. The rearrangement joins TRBV28 to TRBJ2-3, with D possibly matching TRBD2 (5 bases). Germline assignment: CDR1 MDHEN and CDR2 SYDVKM. The CDR3 is 18 amino acids. V was cut by 3 bases and J by 2 bases, with 21 bases left in between.

As for this clone: One base away lies a much larger clone, so this may be a sequencing read error. This rearrangement joins TRBV7-9 to TRBJ2-7; D is unresolved. The V gene's germline CDR1 is SEHNR and CDR2 FQNEAQ (reference sequence). The CDR3 has 14 amino acids. Trimming took 3 bases from V and 4 from J, leaving 13 bases between them. Here the CDR3 reads CASSLLVNSYEQYF. The CDR3, as DNA: TGTGCCAGCAGCTTGTTGGTAAACTCTTACGAGCAGTACTTC.

A few counts support this clone. The J gene is TRBJ2-7, the V gene TRBV4-2; 7 bases line up with TRBD1. CDR1 LGHNA and CDR2 YNFKEQ come from the germline V gene. Trimming took 2 bases from V and 9 from J; bases not matched to a gene: 10. There are 14 residues in the CDR3. This chain's CDR3 is CASSQLDRAGGQYF. The DNA for the CDR3 is TGTGCCAGCAGCCAACTTGACAGGGCTGGTGGGCAGTACTTC.

The chain joins TRBV9 to TRBJ2-2; possibly TRBD1 for D (6 bases). Germline CDR1 SGDLS, CDR2 YYNGEE. V lost 3 bases, J lost 2 bases, and 11 bases lay in between. There are 15 residues in the CDR3. The CDR3: CASSAGTINTGELFF. For the CDR3, the DNA is TGTGCCAGCAGCGCCGGGACAATCAACACCGGGGAGCTGTTTTTT. Supplemented by reference TRBV9 and TRBJ2-2, the full variable domain reads DSGVTQTPKHLITATGQRVTLRCSPRSGDLSVYWYQQSLDQGLQFLIQYYNGEERAKGNILERFSAQQFPDLHSELNLSSLELGDSALYFCASSAGTINTGELFFGEGSRLTVL.

This clone appeared a few times. CDR3 bases: TGTGCCAGTAGTCCATCAGGCCCGGAGGATGGCTACACCTTC. Translated, it gives CASSPSGPEDGYTF. The chain uses TRBV19 and TRBJ1-2; D remains unclear. V was pared by 5 bases and J by 6 bases, with 16 bases between. Germline V gives CDR1 LNHDA, CDR2 SQIVND (reference sequence). The CDR3 extends over 14 amino acids.

In this sample, this clone turned up a few times. The chain is built from TRBV5-1 and TRBJ2-2, with no clear D. Trimming removed 4 bases at V and 4 bases at J, with 17 bases between. The germline V gene encodes CDR1 SGHRS and CDR2 YFSETQ. This CDR3 region has 16 residues. CDR3 in amino acids: CASSAIPGPTTGELFF. CDR3 nucleotides: TGCGCCAGCAGCGCGATACCGGGCCCAACCACCGGGGAGCTGTTTTTT.

This clone was recorded many times. The rearrangement links TRBV28 to TRBJ2-7; 8 nucleotides match TRBD1. Trimming at V came to 5 bases and at J to 2 bases, leaving 11 bases not matched to a gene. Germline CDR1 is MDHEN and CDR2 is SYDVKM. The CDR3 is made up of 16 amino acids. As DNA, the CDR3 is TGTGCCAGCAGTCTACCGACAGGGGCCTACACCTACGAGCAGTACTTC. Translation gives CASSLPTGAYTYEQYF.

This clone was counted only a few times. The chain carries TRBV7-2 and TRBJ2-1; no definite D call. CDR1 and CDR2 (germline): SGHTA, FQGNSA. The CDR3 is made up of 12 amino acids. Trimming removed 5 bases from V and 13 bases from J, with 15 bases in between. CDR3: CASSPGRSTQFF. For the CDR3, the DNA is TGTGCCAGCAGCCCAGGCCGGTCAACTCAGTTCTTC.

Only a few counts were recorded for this clone. This chain joins TRBV27 and TRBJ2-7; D unclear. CDR1 MNHEY and CDR2 SMNVEV come from the germline V gene (reference sequence). V lost 5 bases and J 0 bases, leaving 8 bases between the germline ends. The CDR3 runs to 13 residues. This CDR3 reads CASSMKSSYEQYF. In DNA form, the CDR3 reads TGTGCCAGCAGTATGAAAAGCTCCTACGAGCAGTACTTC.

The V call is TRBV28, the J call TRBJ2-1; 8 nucleotides line up with TRBD1. Per the germline V gene, CDR1 is MDHEN and CDR2 is SYDVKM. The length of the CDR3 is 15 residues. Trimming removed 2 bases from V and 3 bases from J; junction bases left unmatched: 3. CDR3: CASSLPGQVYNEQFF. CDR3 bases: TGTGCCAGCAGTTTACCGGGACAGGTCTACAATGAGCAGTTCTTC.

The table lists this clone with a few counts. This chain connects TRBV28 to TRBJ2-1, with D perhaps TRBD1 or TRBD2 (5 bases each). The CDR3 covers 16 residues. Per the germline V gene, CDR1 is MDHEN and CDR2 is SYDVKM. V dropped 2 bases and J dropped 0 bases, with 11 bases sitting between them. This chain's CDR3 is CASSLGTPSSYNEQFF. The CDR3 DNA follows: TGTGCCAGCAGTTTAGGGACGCCGAGCTCCTACAATGAGCAGTTCTTC.

The chain links TRBV5-1 to TRBJ1-3, with D uncertain. Germline CDR1 is SGHRS and CDR2 is YFSETQ. The CDR3 is 14 amino acids. Trimming removed 4 bases at V and 0 bases at J, with 8 bases between. The chain's CDR3 is CASSPTVSGNTIYF. The CDR3 DNA reads as TGCGCCAGCAGCCCGACTGTCTCTGGAAACACCATATATTTT.

This chain links TRBV6-5 with TRBJ2-5; 8 nucleotides match TRBD2. The germline CDR1 and CDR2 sequences are MNHEY and SVGAGI. With V trimmed by 4 bases and J by 5 bases, 9 bases remained unmatched. CDR3 length equals 15 residues. Here the CDR3 reads CASSSVGRGSETQYF. The CDR3, as DNA: TGTGCCAGCAGTTCTGTCGGGAGGGGGTCGGAGACCCAGTACTTC.

This clone was detected a few times. The chain recombines TRBV6-1 with TRBJ2-3, with 7 bases aligning to TRBD1. V shed 6 bases, J shed 0 bases, and the junction held 6 bases outside the gene matches. CDR1 is MNHNS and CDR2 is SASEGT in the germline V gene. The CDR3 is 15 amino acids. In DNA form, the CDR3 reads TGTGCCAGCAGCAGAGGGGGCTCGAGCACAGATACGCAGTATTTT. As protein: CASSRGGSSTDTQYF.

The chain couples TRBV14 to TRBJ1-6; no clear D. The CDR3 totals 15 residues. CDR1 is SGHDN and CDR2 is FVKESK in the germline V gene. Trimming left V 0 bases short and J 7 bases short, with 10 bases between. The CDR3 sequence: CASSQDLPGNSPLHF. CDR3 nucleotides: TGTGCCAGCAGCCAAGATCTCCCGGGGAATTCACCCCTCCACTTT.